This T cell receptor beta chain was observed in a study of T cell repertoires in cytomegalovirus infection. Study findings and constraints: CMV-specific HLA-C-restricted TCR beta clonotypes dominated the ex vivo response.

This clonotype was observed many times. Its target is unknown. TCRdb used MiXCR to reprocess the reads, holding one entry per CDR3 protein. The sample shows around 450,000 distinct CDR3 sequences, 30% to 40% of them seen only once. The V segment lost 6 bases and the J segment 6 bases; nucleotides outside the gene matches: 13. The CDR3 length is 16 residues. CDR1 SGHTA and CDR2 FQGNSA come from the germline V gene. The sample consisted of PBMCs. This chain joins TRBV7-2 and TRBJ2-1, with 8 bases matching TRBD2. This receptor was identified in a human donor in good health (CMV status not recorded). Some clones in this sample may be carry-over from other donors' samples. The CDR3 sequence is CASRPSPGGGLNEQFF. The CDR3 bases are TGTGCCAGCAGGCCATCCCCGGGGGGGGGACTCAATGAGCAGTTCTTC.